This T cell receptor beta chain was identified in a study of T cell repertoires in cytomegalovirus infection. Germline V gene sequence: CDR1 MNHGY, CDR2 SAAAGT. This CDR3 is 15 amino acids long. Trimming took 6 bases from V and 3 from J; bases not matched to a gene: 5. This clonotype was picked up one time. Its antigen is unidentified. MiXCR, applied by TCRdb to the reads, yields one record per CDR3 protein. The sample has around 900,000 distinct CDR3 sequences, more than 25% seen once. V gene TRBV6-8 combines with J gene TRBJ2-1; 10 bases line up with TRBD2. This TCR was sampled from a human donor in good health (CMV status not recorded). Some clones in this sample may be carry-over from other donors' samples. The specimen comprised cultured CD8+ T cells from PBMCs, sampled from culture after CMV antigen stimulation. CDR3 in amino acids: CASRAGLANYNEQFF. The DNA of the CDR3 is TGTGCCAGCAGGGCGGGACTAGCGAACTACAATGAGCAGTTCTTC.